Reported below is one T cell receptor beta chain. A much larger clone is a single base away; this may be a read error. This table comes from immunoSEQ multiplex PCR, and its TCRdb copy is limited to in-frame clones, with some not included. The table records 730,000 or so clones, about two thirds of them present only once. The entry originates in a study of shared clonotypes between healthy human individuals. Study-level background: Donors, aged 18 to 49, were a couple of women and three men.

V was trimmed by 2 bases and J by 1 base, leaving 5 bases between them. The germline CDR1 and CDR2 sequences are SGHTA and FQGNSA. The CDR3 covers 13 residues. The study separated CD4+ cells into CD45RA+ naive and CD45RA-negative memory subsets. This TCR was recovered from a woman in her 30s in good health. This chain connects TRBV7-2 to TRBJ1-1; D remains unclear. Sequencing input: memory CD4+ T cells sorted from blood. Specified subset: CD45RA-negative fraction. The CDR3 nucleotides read TGTGCCAGCAGCTTAATTGAGAACACTGAAGCTTTCTTT. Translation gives CASSLIENTEAFF.